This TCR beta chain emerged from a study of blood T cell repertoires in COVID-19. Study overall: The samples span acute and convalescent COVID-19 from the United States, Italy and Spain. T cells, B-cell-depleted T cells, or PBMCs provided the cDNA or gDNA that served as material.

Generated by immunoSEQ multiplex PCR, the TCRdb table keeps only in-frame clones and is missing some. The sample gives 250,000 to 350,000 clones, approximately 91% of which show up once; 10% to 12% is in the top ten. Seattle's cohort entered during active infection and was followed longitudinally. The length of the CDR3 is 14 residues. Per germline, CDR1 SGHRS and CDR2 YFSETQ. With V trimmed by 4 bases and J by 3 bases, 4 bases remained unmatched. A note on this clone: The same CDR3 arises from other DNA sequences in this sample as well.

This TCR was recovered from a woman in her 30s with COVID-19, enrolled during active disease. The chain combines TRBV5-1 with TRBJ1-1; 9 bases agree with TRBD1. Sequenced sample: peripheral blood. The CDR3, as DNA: TGCGCCAGCAGCAGGGGACAGGGTGACACTGAAGCTTTCTTT. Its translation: CASSRGQGDTEAFF.